The following is a T cell receptor (beta chain) sequence with its context. Antigen unknown. Germline loops: CDR1 MNHEY, CDR2 SMNVEV (reference sequence). Trimming at V came to 6 bases and at J to 8 bases, leaving 11 bases not matched to a gene. The CDR3 totals 14 residues. The sample belongs to a study of cytomegalovirus exposure and HLA in healthy donors. Primers: 60 Vbeta forward and 13 Jbeta reverse. Authors' processing steps: As a later analysis found, there were 82 million or so unique TCR beta chains, of which 8.5 million to 13 million were shared. Assay used: immunoSEQ multiplex PCR; TCRdb lists only in-frame clones, some missing. V and J calls and clone size are those listed in that table; D and trimming were worked out from the DNA. The sample consists of around 64,000 clones, approximately 92% of them appearing once. Study-wide results and caveats: In vitro confirmation showed three CMV-associated chains to be CMV antigen specific. In a later analysis, HLA-C alleles had the fewest associated TCRs, DRB1 alleles the most. Analyses of presence/absence relied on an assumption of roughly uniform sequencing depth across donors.

This chain connects TRBV27 to TRBJ1-2; 8 bases are a match to TRBD1. Sequencing was carried out using PBMCs. The TCR originated in a woman aged 25 to 39 in good health and CMV-seropositive. As DNA, the CDR3 is TGTGCCAGCAGAGGGTCAGGGGGCCTTGGAGGCTACACCTTC. It codes for CASRGSGGLGGYTF.